Detailed here is one TCR beta chain. Its target is not known. This clone may be a read error of a much larger clone one base away. MiXCR, run by TCRdb on the 5' RACE reads, gives a single entry per CDR3 protein. This sample has 390,000 or so distinct CDR3 sequences, with around 20% found just once. The germline gives CDR1 MNHEY, CDR2 SVGAGI. This CDR3 region has 18 residues. V was shortened by 2 bases and J by 3 bases, with 19 bases between the two germline ends. This specimen belongs to a study of CD8 T cells in ankylosing spondylitis. The study's findings and limits: Within matched ankylosing spondylitis synovial fluid, disease-linked clones were reportedly significantly enriched. A motif in TCR beta, a set of roughly eight highly homologous variants, appeared characteristic of ankylosing spondylitis blood.

The sequenced sample was blood, either unsorted or a sorted T cell fraction (not recorded which). The chain has TRBV6-5 and TRBJ1-4; TRBD1 might be the D (5 bases). The receptor's source is a male donor with ankylosing spondylitis. CDR3 region: CASSYSRQGRASNEKLFF. The CDR3 nucleotides are TGTGCCAGCAGTTACAGTAGGCAGGGCCGTGCATCTAATGAAAAACTGTTTTTT.